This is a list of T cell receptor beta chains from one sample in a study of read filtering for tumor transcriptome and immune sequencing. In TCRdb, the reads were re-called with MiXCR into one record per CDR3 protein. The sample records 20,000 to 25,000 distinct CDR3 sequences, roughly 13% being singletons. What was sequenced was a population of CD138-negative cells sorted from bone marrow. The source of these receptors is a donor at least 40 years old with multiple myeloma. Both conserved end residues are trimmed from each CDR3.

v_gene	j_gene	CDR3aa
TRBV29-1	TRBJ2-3	SVRSSGTDTQY
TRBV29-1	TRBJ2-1	SASQGANYNEQF
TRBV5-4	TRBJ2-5	ASSFNRETQY
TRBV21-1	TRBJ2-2	ASSKSWRGGSGELF
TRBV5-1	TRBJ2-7	ASSRTGTPGPEQY
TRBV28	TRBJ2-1	ASSLTERVYNEQF
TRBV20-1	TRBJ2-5	SARDPNKETQY
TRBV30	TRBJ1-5	AWSVTGLSNQPQH
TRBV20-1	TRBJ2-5	SASPILAGVQETQY
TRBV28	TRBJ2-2	ASRSTGLGTGELF
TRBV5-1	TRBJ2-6	ASSWGQGYSGANVLT
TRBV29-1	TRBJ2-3	SVAGLAGGPGDTQY
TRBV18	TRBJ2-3	ASSPPSVAWDTQY
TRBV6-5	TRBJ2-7	ASSYSTGYEQY
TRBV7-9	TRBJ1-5	ASSFLNQPQH
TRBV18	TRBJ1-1	ASSPPGWTEAF
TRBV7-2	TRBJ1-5	ASSRDRNNQPQH
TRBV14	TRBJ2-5	ASSHGYGGSFETQY
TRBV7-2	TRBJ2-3	ASSLAGGTSGSTDTQY
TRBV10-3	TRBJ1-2	AISPWTGEGYT
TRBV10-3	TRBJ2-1	AISGVANEQF
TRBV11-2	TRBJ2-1	ASSLTGTKNGHNEQF
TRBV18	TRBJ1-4	ASSPQGPPNEKLF
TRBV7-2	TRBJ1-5	ASSLATSNQPQH
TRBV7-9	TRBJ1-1	ASSLMHPGNTEAF
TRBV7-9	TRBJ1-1	ASSLKGEGTEAF
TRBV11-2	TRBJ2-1	ASSRGGQTYNEQF
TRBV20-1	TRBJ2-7	SAKVAGANEQY
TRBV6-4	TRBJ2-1	ASSEGTGATTYNEQF
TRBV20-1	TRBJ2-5	SANPRALQETQY
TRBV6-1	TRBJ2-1	ASSPPGQDYNEQF
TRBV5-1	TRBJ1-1	ASSRRQGKNTEAF
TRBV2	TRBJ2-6	ASNPSGANVLT
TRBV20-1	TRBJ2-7	SARAYVEQY
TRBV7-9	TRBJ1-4	ASSWDYTHTRY
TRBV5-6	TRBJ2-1	ASSLGVRTGYYNEQF
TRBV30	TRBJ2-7	AWSVLEQSYEQY